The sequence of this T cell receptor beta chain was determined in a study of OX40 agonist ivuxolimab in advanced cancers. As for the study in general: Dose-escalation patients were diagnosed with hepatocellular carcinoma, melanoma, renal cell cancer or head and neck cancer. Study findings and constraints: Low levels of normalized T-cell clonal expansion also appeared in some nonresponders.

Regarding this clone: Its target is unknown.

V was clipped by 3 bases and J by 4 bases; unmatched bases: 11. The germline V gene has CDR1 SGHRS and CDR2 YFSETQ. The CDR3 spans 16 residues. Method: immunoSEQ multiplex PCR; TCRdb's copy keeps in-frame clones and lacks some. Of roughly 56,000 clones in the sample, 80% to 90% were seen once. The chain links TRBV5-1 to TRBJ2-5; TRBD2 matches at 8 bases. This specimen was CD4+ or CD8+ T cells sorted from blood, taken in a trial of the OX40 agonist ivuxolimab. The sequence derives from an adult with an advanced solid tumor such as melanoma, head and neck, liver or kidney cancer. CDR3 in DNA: TGCGCCAGCAGCTGGGCGAGCGGGGGCGCCGGAGAGACCCAGTACTTC. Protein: CASSWASGGAGETQYF.